This T cell receptor (beta chain) is from a study of regulatory T cells in long-lasting Graves disease. Library construction for TCR beta used iRepertoire HTBI primers and Arm-PCR of CDR3 regions. TCRdb reprocessed the multiplex PCR reads via MiXCR and lists one record per CDR3 protein. The repertoire consists of some 330,000 distinct CDR3 sequences, with 10% to 15% occurring once and the leading ten covering about 19%. This clonotype was picked up a small number of times. CDR3 length: 19 amino acids. V shed 5 bases and J 0 bases; nucleotides not matched to a gene: 13. Germline assignment: CDR1 MNHEY and CDR2 SMNVEV (reference sequence). Time point given: newly diagnosed GD, antithyroid drugs for less than 3 months. TCR sequences were obtained from RNA taken from PBMCs. These same data were also listed under a study on T cells in Graves' hyperthyroidism and ophthalmopathy.

The source is a woman younger than 30 with Graves disease. Sequencing used peripheral blood mononuclear cells (PBMCs), obtained at new diagnosis, from a patient treated with antithyroid drugs. V is TRBV27 and J is TRBJ1-5; 10 bases agree with TRBD1. CDR3 region: CASSHKPGQGRYSNQPQHF. The CDR3 DNA sequence: TGTGCCAGCAGTCACAAACCGGGACAGGGGAGGTATAGCAATCAGCCCCAGCATTTT.